Below, 28 T cell receptor beta chains from the same sample are listed, as sequenced in a study of shared clonotypes between healthy human individuals. Sequenced by immunoSEQ multiplex PCR; TCRdb stores in-frame clones only, minus some. Among millions of clones listed, approximately 92% were seen once. Sequenced: naive CD4+ T cells sorted from blood. Subset indicated: CD45RA+ positively selected. Receptors were obtained from a man younger than 35 in good health.

This chain links TRBV7-9 with TRBJ2-7; 8 positions match TRBD2. There are 15 residues in the CDR3. From germline, CDR1 is SEHNR and CDR2 FQNEAQ (reference sequence). The junction had 8 bases not matched to a gene; V was cut back by 7 bases and J by 0 bases. The CDR3 reads CASTTGGGPSYEQYF. In DNA, the CDR3 is TGTGCCAGCACCACCGGGGGGGGACCCTCCTACGAGCAGTACTTC.

The V call is TRBV6-1, the J call TRBJ1-6; 8 nucleotides line up with TRBD1. The CDR3 contains 14 residues. Germline V gene lookup returns CDR1 MNHNS and CDR2 SASEGT. The J segment lost 7 bases and the V segment lost 5 bases, leaving 4 bases of the junction unmatched. The DNA of the CDR3 is TGTGCCAGCAGTCCGGGACAGGTCAATTCACCCCTCCACTTT. This codes for CASSPGQVNSPLHF.

Only one count was recorded for this clone. The chain combines TRBV6-1 with TRBJ2-5; maybe TRBD1 (7 bases). CDR3 length equals 17 residues. With 2 bases removed from V and 5 bases from J, the gap between germline ends came to 21 bases. Germline CDR1 is MNHNS and CDR2 is SASEGT. CDR3 amino acids: CASSEIKGQLGGETQYF. CDR3 DNA: TGTGCCAGCAGTGAAATTAAGGGACAGCTCGGAGGGGAGACCCAGTACTTC.

V is TRBV7-9 and J is TRBJ2-1; 9 nucleotides align to TRBD2. The V segment lost 7 bases and the J segment 2 bases; nucleotides outside the gene matches: 6. CDR3 length: 15 amino acids. Germline loops: CDR1 SEHNR, CDR2 FQNEAQ (reference sequence). CDR3 protein: CASNQAGGPYNEQFF. In nucleotides, the CDR3 is TGTGCCAGCAACCAAGCGGGAGGCCCCTACAATGAGCAGTTCTTC.

The chain uses TRBV30 and TRBJ1-1; D not certain. The CDR3 totals 14 residues. Per the germline V gene, CDR1 is GTSNPN and CDR2 is SVGIG (reference sequence). V shed 0 bases and J shed 1 base, with 9 bases lying between them. Here the CDR3 reads CAWSVRGANTEAFF. DNA of the CDR3: TGTGCCTGGAGTGTACGGGGAGCGAACACTGAAGCTTTCTTT.

The gene calls are TRBV11-1 and TRBJ2-7; either TRBD1 or TRBD2 may supply D (5 bases each). Germline CDR1 reads SGHAT; CDR2 reads FQDESV (reference sequence). Between the trimmed V and J ends, which lost 5 bases and 2 bases, there was a span of 16 bases. This CDR3 has 15 amino acids. In nucleotides, the CDR3 is TGTGCCAGCAGCGTAGGGACCGGGGCAACCTACGAGCAGTACTTC. Translating gives CASSVGTGATYEQYF.

The chain is built from TRBV7-9 and TRBJ2-3; 9 bases agree with TRBD2. Germline CDR1 is SEHNR and CDR2 is FQNEAQ (reference sequence). V was pared by 5 bases and J by 0 bases, with 9 bases of the junction left unmatched. The CDR3 is 17 residues long. CDR3 sequence reads: CASSRQTTSGSTDTQYF. CDR3 sequence (DNA): TGTGCCAGCAGCCGACAAACGACTAGCGGAAGCACAGATACGCAGTATTTT. Full variable domain (missing parts from reference TRBV7-9 and TRBJ2-3): DTGVSQNPRHKITKRGQNVTFRCDPISEHNRLYWYRQTLGQGPEFLTYFQNEAQLEKSRLLSDRFSAERPKGSFSTLEIQRTEQGDSAMYLCASSRQTTSGSTDTQYFGPGTRLTVL.

The rearrangement uses TRBV10-3 and TRBJ2-7, with TRBD2 matching over 9 bases. In germline, CDR1 is ENHRY, CDR2 SYGVKD. This CDR3 has 14 residues. V shed 6 bases and J 4 bases; nucleotides not matched to a gene: 7. CDR3 sequence reads: CAIRAETSGYEQYF. CDR3 nucleotides: TGTGCCATCAGAGCCGAGACTAGCGGATACGAGCAGTACTTC.

The chain combines TRBV19 with TRBJ2-7, with 10 bases aligning to TRBD1. Germline V gene data show CDR1 as LNHDA and CDR2 as SQIVND (reference sequence). There are 14 residues in the CDR3. With V trimmed by 6 bases and J by 3 bases, 5 bases remained unmatched. The CDR3 DNA sequence: TGTGCCAGTAGCAGGACAGGGGGTCGCTACGAGCAGTACTTC. Protein product: CASSRTGGRYEQYF.

This sequence joins TRBV7-2 and TRBJ2-5; a weak D match, TRBD2 (5 bases). Germline values: CDR1 SGHTA, CDR2 FQGNSA. The CDR3 totals 13 residues. V dropped 8 bases and J dropped 5 bases, with 15 bases sitting between them. The chain's CDR3 is CASRGRVGETQYF. In DNA form, the CDR3 reads TGTGCCAGCCGGGGTCGCGTGGGGGAGACCCAGTACTTC.

This clone was counted once. V and J are TRBV6-6 and TRBJ2-1, with TRBD2 matching 8 bases. The germline V gene has CDR1 MNHNY and CDR2 SVGAGI (reference sequence). The junction had 2 bases not matched to a gene; V was cut back by 0 bases and J by 1 base. The CDR3 contains 16 residues. The CDR3, as DNA: TGTGCCAGCAGTTACTCCGGCGGGAGGTCCTACAATGAGCAGTTCTTC. Its translation is CASSYSGGRSYNEQFF.

For the CDR3, the DNA is TGTGCCAGCAACCCCTTGGTTGCAACTAATGAAAAACTGTTTTTT. It codes for CASNPLVATNEKLFF. This rearrangement joins TRBV2 to TRBJ1-4; no reliable D call. Germline V CDR1 and CDR2: SNHLY, FYNNEI. This CDR3 is built from 15 residues. Trimming pared 7 bases from V and 0 bases from J, leaving 12 bases between.

V gene TRBV11-2 combines with J gene TRBJ1-2; D unclear. This CDR3 contains 13 residues. Trimming took 5 bases from V and 3 from J, leaving 10 bases between them. Germline CDR1 SGHAT, CDR2 FQNNGV. CDR3 sequence reads: CASSPRGDYGYTF. CDR3 sequence (DNA): TGTGCCAGCAGCCCTCGCGGGGACTATGGCTACACCTTC.

This chain links TRBV5-6 with TRBJ1-1; 9 bases line up with TRBD1. The germline V gene has CDR1 SGHDT and CDR2 YYEEEE. CDR3 length: 15 residues. V shed 4 bases, J shed 2 bases, and the junction held 6 bases outside the gene matches. Here the CDR3 DNA reads TGTGCCAGCAGCAGACAAACAGGGGGCAACACTGAAGCTTTCTTT. Residues: CASSRQTGGNTEAFF.

This chain links TRBV11-2 with TRBJ1-4, with no clear D. CDR3 size: 13 residues. V was trimmed by 10 bases and J by 0 bases, leaving 9 bases between them. The germline V gene has CDR1 SGHAT and CDR2 FQNNGV. The CDR3 sequence is CAMQDSTNEKLFF. The CDR3 DNA follows: TGTGCCATGCAGGACTCAACTAATGAAAAACTGTTTTTT.

Notes on this clone: Different DNA sequences within this sample yield the same CDR3. The chain links TRBV11-3 to TRBJ2-2; D could derive from TRBD1 or TRBD2 (5 bases each). Germline CDR1 and CDR2: SGHNT and YENEEA. This CDR3 region has 15 residues. V was shortened by 3 bases and J by 3 bases, with 11 bases between the two germline ends. CDR3 sequence reads: CASSLGQGDTGELFF. The CDR3 DNA is TGTGCCAGCAGCTTGGGCCAGGGAGACACCGGGGAGCTGTTTTTT.

CDR3 nucleotide sequence: TGTGCCAGCAGCGAAAACAGGGTAGTAGGGGAGCAGTACTTC. Translated: CASSENRVVGEQYF. V and J are TRBV6-7 and TRBJ2-7; D may be TRBD1 (6 bases). TRBV6-7 is an open reading frame whose function is uncertain. The length of the CDR3 is 14 residues. V was cut by 6 bases and J by 7 bases, with 19 bases left in between.

The CDR3 DNA sequence: TGCGCCAGCAGCCCGGCCGGGACAGGGTTCTACGAGCAGTACTTC. It translates to CASSPAGTGFYEQYF. V gene TRBV4-1 combines with J gene TRBJ2-5; 9 bases match TRBD1. The DNA end lines up better with TRBJ2-7; the J call may be wrong. Per germline, CDR1 MGHRA and CDR2 YSYEKL. The length of the CDR3 is 15 residues.

The chain recombines TRBV30 with TRBJ2-1; D is unclear. With 0 bases removed from V and 8 bases from J, the gap between germline ends came to 14 bases. Germline V CDR1 and CDR2: GTSNPN, SVGIG (reference sequence). CDR3 length equals 14 residues. CDR3 loop: CAWSVNAGGDEQFF. The CDR3, as DNA: TGTGCCTGGAGTGTAAACGCCGGTGGCGATGAGCAGTTCTTC.

V is TRBV5-4 and J is TRBJ2-2, with TRBD2 matching over 16 bases. The CDR3 has 18 amino acids. V was pared by 10 bases and J by 0 bases, with 9 bases of the junction left unmatched. Germline V lookup: CDR1 SGHNT, CDR2 YYREEE (reference sequence). CDR3 DNA sequence: TGTGCCGCCCGGGGACTAGCGGGAGGGGGGACGAACACCGGGGAGCTGTTTTTT. This sequence encodes CAARGLAGGGTNTGELFF.

V gene TRBV5-4 combines with J gene TRBJ2-5; 12 nucleotides align to TRBD2. Near its end, the DNA agrees better with TRBJ2-7, so the J call may be wrong. CDR3 length: 15 amino acids. Germline V gene data show CDR1 as SGHNT and CDR2 as YYREEE (reference sequence). The CDR3 reads CASSTGLAGTYEQYF. CDR3 DNA: TGTGCCAGCAGCACCGGACTAGCGGGAACCTACGAGCAGTACTTC.

V gene TRBV7-8 combines with J gene TRBJ2-2, with 10 bases matching TRBD1. The CDR3 totals 15 residues. Germline V gives CDR1 SGHVS, CDR2 FQNEAQ. The V segment lost 3 bases and the J segment 6 bases; nucleotides outside the gene matches: 4. The CDR3 sequence is CASSFMTGGPGELFF. The CDR3 DNA follows: TGTGCCAGCAGCTTCATGACAGGGGGCCCCGGGGAGCTGTTTTTT.

The V and J genes are TRBV6-6 and TRBJ1-6; D unclear. The CDR3 consists of 16 residues. With 3 bases removed from V and 1 base from J, the gap between germline ends came to 10 bases. The germline V gene has CDR1 MNHNY and CDR2 SVGAGI (reference sequence). Here the CDR3 DNA reads TGTGCCAGCAGTTATAAGGGAGGTTCCTATAATTCACCCCTCCACTTT. Its translation: CASSYKGGSYNSPLHF.

This chain connects TRBV21-1 to TRBJ1-1. TRBV21-1 is shown as a pseudogene. The CDR3 is 16 residues long. The CDR3, as DNA: TGTGCCAGCAGCAAAGACACCCCAAAGGTCAACACTGAAGCTTTCTTT. Its translation is CASSKDTPKVNTEAFF.

This chain connects TRBV2 to TRBJ2-5, with D possibly TRBD1 on 8 matching bases. Trimming left V 6 bases short and J 5 bases short, with 19 bases between. In germline, CDR1 is SNHLY, CDR2 FYNNEI. The CDR3 totals 15 residues. The CDR3 region is CASSLQGGRGETQYF. CDR3 nucleotide sequence: TGTGCCAGCAGCCTACAGGGGGGGCGAGGGGAGACCCAGTACTTC.

This sequence joins TRBV28 and TRBJ1-3, with 10 bases matching TRBD1. Germline V lookup: CDR1 MDHEN, CDR2 SYDVKM. This CDR3 has 18 amino acids. J lost 0 bases, V lost 6 bases, and 11 bases had no gene match. The CDR3 protein is CASSPGQGLVYSGNTIYF. CDR3 sequence (DNA): TGTGCCAGCAGCCCGGGACAGGGGTTGGTTTACTCTGGAAACACCATATATTTT.

A single count supports this clone. The V gene is TRBV2, the J gene TRBJ1-4; 8 bases are shared with TRBD1. The trim removed 8 bases at V and 4 bases at J, leaving 9 bases unmatched. CDR1 is SNHLY, CDR2 FYNNEI, per germline. This CDR3 comprises 15 residues. The CDR3 nucleotides read TGTGCCAGCTCTAAATTACAGGGGGGTAATGAAAAACTGTTTTTT. This encodes CASSKLQGGNEKLFF. Full variable domain (outside the CDR3, taken from reference TRBV2 and TRBJ1-4): EPEVTQTPSHQVTQMGQEVILRCVPISNHLYFYWYRQILGQKVEFLVSFYNNEISEKSEIFDDQFSVERPDGSNFTLKIRSTKLEDSAMYFCASSKLQGGNEKLFFGSGTQLSVL.

Worth noting for this clone: Other DNA variants within this sample encode the same CDR3. This CDR3 reads CASSLRQGNTIYF. CDR3 in DNA: TGTGCCAGCAGCCTTCGACAGGGAAACACCATATATTTT. The chain combines TRBV7-2 with TRBJ1-3; D is perhaps TRBD1 (5 bases). The CDR3 is 13 amino acids. Germline-derived CDR1 and CDR2 are SGHTA and FQGNSA. Trimming took off 5 bases at V and 4 bases at J, with 9 bases between the two ends.